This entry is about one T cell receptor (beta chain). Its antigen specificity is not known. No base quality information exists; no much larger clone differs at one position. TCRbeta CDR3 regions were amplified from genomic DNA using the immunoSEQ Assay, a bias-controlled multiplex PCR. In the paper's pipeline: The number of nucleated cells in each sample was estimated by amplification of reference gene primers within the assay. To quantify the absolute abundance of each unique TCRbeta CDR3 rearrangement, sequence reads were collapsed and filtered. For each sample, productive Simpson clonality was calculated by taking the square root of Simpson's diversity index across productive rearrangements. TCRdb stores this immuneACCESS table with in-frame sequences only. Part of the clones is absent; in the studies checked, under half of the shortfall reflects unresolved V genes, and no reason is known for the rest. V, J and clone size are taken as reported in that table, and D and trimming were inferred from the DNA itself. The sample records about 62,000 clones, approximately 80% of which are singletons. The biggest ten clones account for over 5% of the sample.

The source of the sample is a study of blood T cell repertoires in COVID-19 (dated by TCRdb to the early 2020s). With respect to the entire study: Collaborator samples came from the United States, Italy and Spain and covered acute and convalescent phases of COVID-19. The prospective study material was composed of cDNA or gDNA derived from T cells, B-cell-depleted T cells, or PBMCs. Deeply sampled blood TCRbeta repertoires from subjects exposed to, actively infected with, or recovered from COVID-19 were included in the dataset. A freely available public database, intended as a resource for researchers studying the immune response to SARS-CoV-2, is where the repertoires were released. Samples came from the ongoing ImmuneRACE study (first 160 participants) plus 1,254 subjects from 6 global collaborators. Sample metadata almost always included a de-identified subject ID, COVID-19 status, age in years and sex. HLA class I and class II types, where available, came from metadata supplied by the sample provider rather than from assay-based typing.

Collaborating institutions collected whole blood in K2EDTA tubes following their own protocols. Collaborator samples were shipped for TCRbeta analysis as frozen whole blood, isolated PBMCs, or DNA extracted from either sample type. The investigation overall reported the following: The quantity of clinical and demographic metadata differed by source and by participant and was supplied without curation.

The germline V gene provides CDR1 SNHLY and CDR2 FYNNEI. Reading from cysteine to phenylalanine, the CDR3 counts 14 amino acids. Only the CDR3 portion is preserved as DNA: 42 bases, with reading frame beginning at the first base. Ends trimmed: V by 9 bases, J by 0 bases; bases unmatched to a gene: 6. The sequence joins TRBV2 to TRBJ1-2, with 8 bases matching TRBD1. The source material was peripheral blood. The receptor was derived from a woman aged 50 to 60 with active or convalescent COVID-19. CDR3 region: CARSQGEANYGYTF. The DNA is TGTGCCAGATCACAGGGGGAGGCTAACTATGGCTACACCTTC.